The T cell receptor beta chain under discussion was sequenced for a study of blood T cell repertoires in COVID-19. The overall study: Spain, Italy and the United States supplied samples that represented acute and convalescent COVID-19. From T cells, B-cell-depleted T cells, or PBMCs came the material, which was cDNA or gDNA.

In the original processing: Counts of nucleated cells, estimated from reference gene primer amplification, were obtained. TCRdb keeps only in-frame clones here, not all; method: immunoSEQ multiplex PCR. V and J calls and clone size are given by that table; D and trimming were obtained from the DNA. The table lists about 68,000 clones, around 89% of them singletons. This clonotype was sampled from a man in his forties or fifties with acute or convalescent COVID-19. The sequenced material came from peripheral blood.

The CDR3 spells CASSLLAVSYNEQFF. DNA of the CDR3: TGTGCCAGCAGTCTTCTAGCGGTGTCCTACAATGAGCAGTTCTTC. The chain employs TRBV3-1 (or the pseudogene TRBV3-2) and TRBJ2-1; TRBD2 matches 7 bases. The CDR3 has 15 amino acids. Looked up from germline, CDR1 is LGHDT and CDR2 is YNNKEL (reference sequence). With V trimmed by 6 bases and J by 1 base, 6 bases remained unmatched.